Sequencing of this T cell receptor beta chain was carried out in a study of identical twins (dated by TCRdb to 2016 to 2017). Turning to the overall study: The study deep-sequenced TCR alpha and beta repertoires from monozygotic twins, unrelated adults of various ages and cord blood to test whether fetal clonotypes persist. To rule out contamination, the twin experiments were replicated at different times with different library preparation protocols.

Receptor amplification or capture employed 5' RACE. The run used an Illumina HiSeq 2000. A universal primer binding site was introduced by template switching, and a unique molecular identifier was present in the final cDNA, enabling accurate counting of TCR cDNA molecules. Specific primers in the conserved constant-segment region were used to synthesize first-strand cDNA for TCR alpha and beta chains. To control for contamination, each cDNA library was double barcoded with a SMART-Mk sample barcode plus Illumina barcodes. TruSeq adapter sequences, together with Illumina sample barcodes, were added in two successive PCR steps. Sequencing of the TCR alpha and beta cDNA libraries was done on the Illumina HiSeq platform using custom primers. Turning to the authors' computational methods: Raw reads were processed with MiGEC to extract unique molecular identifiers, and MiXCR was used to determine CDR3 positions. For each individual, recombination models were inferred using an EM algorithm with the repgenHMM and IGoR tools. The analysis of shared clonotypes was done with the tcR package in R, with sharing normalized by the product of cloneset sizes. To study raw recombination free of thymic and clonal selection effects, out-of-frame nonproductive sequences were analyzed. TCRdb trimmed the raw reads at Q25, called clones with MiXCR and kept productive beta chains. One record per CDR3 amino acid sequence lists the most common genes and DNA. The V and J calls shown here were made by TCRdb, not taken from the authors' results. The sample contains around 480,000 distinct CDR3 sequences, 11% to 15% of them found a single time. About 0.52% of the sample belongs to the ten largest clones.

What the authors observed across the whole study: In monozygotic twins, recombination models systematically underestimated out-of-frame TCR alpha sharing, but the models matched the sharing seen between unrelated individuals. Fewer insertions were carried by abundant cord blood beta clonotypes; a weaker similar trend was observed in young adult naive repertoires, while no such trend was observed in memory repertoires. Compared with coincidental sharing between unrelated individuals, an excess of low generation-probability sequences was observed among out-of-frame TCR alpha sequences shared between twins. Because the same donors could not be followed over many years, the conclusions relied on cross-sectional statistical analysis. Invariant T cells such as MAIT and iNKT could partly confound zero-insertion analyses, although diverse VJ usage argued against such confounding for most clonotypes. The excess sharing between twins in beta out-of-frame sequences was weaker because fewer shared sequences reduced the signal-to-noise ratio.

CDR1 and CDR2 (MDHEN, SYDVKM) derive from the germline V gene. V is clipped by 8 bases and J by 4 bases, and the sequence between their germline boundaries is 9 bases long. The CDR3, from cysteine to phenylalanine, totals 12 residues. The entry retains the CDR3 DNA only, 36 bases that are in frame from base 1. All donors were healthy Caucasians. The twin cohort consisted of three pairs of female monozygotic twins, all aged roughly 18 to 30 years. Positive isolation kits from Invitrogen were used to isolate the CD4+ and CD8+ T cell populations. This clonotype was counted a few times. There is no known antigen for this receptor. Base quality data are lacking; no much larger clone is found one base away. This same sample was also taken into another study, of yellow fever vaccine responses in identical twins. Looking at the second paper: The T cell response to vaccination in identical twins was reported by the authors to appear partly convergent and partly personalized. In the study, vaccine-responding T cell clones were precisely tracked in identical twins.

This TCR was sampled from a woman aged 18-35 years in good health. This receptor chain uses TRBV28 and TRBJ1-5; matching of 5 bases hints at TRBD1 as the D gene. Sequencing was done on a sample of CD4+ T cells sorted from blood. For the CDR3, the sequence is CASGGGNQPQHF. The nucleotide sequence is TGTGCCAGCGGGGGTGGGAATCAGCCCCAGCATTTT.